The TCR beta chain described here comes from a study of OX40 agonist ivuxolimab in advanced cancers. V gave up 3 bases and J gave up 6 bases, with 12 bases separating them. The germline CDR1 and CDR2 sequences are MDHEN and SYDVKM. The CDR3 consists of 13 residues. Here immunoSEQ multiplex PCR was the method, and the copy in TCRdb shows in-frame clones only, minus some. The sample shows tens of thousands of clones, more than 85% of them seen only once. This chain links TRBV28 with TRBJ2-7; D gene uncertain. The sequences come from CD4+ or CD8+ T cells sorted from blood, collected in a trial of the OX40 agonist ivuxolimab. The clonotype originates from an adult with an advanced solid tumor such as melanoma, head and neck, liver or kidney cancer. The CDR3 here is CASSFSGSPEQYF. Written as DNA, the CDR3 is TGTGCCAGCAGTTTTTCCGGGTCTCCCGAGCAGTACTTC.